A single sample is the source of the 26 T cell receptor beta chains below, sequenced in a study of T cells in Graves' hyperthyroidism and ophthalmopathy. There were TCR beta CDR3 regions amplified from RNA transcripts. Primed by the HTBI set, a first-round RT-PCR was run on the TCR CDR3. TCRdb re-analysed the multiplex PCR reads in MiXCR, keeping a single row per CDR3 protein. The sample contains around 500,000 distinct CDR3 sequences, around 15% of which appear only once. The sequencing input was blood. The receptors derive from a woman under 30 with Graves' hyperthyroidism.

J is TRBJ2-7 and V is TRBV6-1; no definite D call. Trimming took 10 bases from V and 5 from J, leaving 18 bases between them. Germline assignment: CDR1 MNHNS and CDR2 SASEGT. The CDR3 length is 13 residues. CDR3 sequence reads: CATFEPSLHEQYF. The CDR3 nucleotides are TGTGCCACCTTTGAACCCAGTCTCCACGAGCAGTACTTC.

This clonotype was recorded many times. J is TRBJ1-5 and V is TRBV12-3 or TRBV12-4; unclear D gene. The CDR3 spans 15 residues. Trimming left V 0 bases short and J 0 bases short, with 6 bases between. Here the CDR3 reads CASSLAFYSNQPQHF. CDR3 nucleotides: TGTGCCAGCAGTTTAGCTTTCTATAGCAATCAGCCCCAGCATTTT.

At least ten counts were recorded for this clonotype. In nucleotides, the CDR3 is TGTGCCAGCACGACGGACAGGGTGGTAGATACGCAGTATTTT. The encoded protein is CASTTDRVVDTQYF. The chain is built from TRBV6-2 or TRBV6-3 and TRBJ2-3; 8 nucleotides match TRBD1. The CDR3 sequence is 14 residues long. Germline CDR1 MNHEY, CDR2 SVGEGT. The junction had 8 bases not matched to a gene; V was cut back by 7 bases and J by 5 bases.

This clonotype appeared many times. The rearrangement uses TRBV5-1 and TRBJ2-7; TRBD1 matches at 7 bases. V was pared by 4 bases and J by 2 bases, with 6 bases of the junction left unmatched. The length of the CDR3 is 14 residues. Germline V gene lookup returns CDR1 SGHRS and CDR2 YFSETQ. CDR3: CASSGAGTAYEQYF. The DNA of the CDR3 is TGCGCCAGCAGCGGGGCCGGGACAGCCTACGAGCAGTACTTC.

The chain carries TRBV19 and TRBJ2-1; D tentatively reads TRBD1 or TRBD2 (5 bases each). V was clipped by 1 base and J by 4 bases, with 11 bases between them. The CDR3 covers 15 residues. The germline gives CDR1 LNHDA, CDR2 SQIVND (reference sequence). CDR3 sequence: CASSIGVGGYNEQFF. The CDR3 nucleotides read TGTGCCAGTAGTATAGGGGTTGGGGGTTACAATGAGCAGTTCTTC.

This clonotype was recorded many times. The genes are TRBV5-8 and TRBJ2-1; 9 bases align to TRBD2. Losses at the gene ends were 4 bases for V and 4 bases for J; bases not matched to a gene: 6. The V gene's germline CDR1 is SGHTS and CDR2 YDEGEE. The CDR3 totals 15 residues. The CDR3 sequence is CASSRGLAPYNEQFF. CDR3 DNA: TGTGCCAGCAGCCGTGGACTAGCGCCATACAATGAGCAGTTCTTC.

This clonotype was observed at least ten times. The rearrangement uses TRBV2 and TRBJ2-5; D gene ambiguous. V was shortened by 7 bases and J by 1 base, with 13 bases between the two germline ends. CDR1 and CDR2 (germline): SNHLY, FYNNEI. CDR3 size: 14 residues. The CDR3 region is CASNTAGPQETQYF. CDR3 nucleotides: TGTGCCAGCAATACGGCCGGCCCCCAAGAGACCCAGTACTTC.

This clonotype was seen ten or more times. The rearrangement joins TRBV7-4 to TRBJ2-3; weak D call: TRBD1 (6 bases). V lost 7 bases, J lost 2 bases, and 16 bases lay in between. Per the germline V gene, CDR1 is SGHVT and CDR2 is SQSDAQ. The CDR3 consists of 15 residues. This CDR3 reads CASIYVGGYTDTQYF. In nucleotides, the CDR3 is TGTGCCAGCATCTATGTAGGGGGTTACACAGATACGCAGTATTTT.

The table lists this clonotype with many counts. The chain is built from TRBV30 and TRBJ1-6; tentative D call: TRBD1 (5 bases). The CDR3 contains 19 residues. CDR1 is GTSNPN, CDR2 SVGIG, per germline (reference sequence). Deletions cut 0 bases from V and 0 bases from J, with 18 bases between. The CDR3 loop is CAWSVQVLSGSSYNSPLHF. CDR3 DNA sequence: TGTGCCTGGAGTGTACAGGTTCTATCGGGGAGCTCCTATAATTCACCCCTCCACTTT.

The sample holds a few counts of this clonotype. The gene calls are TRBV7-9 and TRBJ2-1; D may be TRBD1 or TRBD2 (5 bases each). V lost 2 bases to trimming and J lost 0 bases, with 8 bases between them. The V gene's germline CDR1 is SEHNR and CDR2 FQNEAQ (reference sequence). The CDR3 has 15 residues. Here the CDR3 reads CASSLMGTSYNEQFF. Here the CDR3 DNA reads TGTGCCAGCAGCTTAATGGGGACCTCCTACAATGAGCAGTTCTTC. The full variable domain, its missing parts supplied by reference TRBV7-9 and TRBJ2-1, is DTGVSQNPRHKITKRGQNVTFRCDPISEHNRLYWYRQTLGQGPEFLTYFQNEAQLEKSRLLSDRFSAERPKGSFSTLEIQRTEQGDSAMYLCASSLMGTSYNEQFFGPGTRLTVL.

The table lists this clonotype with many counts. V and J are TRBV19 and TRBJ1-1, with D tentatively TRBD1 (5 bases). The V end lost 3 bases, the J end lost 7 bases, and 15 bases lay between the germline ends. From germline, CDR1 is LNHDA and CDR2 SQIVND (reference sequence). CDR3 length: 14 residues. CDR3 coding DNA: TGTGCCAGTAGTATCGGGGGGGGTACTCTTGAAGCTTTCTTT. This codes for CASSIGGGTLEAFF. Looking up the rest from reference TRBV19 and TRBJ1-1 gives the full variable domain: DGGITQSPKYLFRKEGQNVTLSCEQNLNHDAMYWYRQDPGQGLRLIYYSQIVNDFQKGDIAEGYSVSREKKESFPLTVTSAQKNPTAFYLCASSIGGGTLEAFFGQGTRLTVV.

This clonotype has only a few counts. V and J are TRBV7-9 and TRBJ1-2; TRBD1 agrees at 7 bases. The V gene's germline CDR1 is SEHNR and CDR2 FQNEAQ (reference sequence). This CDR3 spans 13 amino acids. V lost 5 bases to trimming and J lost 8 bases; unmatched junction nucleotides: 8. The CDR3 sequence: CASSTSTGHGYTF. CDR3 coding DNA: TGTGCCAGCAGCACCTCGACAGGGCACGGCTACACCTTC.

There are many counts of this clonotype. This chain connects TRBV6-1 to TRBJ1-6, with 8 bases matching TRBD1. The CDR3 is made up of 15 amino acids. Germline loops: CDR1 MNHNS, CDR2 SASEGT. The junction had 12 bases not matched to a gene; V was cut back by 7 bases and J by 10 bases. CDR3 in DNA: TGTGCCAGCACCCCGGACAGGGAAGTTCGGTCACCCCTCCACTTT. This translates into CASTPDREVRSPLHF.

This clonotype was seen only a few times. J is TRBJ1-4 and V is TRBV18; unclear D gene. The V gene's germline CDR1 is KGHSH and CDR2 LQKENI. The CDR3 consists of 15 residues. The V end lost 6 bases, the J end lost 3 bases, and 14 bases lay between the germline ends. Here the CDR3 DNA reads TGTGCCAGCTCCCGGGGTCGGGAGCCTAATGAAAAACTGTTTTTT. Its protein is CASSRGREPNEKLFF.

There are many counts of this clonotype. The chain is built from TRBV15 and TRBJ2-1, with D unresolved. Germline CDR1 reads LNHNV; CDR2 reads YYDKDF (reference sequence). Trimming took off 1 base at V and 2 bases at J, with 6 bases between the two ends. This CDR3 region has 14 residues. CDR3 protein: CATSRGATYNEQFF. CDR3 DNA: TGTGCCACCAGCAGAGGCGCAACCTACAATGAGCAGTTCTTC.

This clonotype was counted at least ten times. The DNA of the CDR3 is TGTGCCAGCAGCCCGACGGGAGTAAACATTCAGTACTTC. Residues: CASSPTGVNIQYF. The chain carries TRBV7-3 and TRBJ2-4; D possibly corresponds to TRBD2 (6 bases). The CDR3 runs to 13 residues. Trimming pared 5 bases from V and 6 bases from J, leaving 11 bases between. CDR1 and CDR2 from the germline V gene are SGHTA and FQGTGA.

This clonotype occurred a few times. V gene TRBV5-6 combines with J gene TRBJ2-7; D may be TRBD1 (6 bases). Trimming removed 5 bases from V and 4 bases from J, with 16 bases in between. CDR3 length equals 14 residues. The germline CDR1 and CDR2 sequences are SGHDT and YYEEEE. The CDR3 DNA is TGTGCCAGCAGGACCGGAGTGACAGGTTACGAGCAGTACGTC. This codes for CASRTGVTGYEQYV.

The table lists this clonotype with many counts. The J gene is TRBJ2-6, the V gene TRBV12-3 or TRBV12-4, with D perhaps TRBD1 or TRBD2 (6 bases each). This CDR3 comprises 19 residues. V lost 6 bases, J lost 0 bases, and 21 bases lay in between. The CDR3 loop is CASSTTIGGADSGANVLTF. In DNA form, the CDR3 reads TGTGCCAGCAGCACGACGATCGGGGGCGCGGACTCTGGGGCCAACGTCCTGACTTTC.

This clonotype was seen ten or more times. The CDR3 sequence is CASSLKTSSEQYF. In DNA, the CDR3 is TGTGCCAGCAGCTTAAAAACTAGCAGCGAGCAGTACTTC. The chain joins TRBV7-3 to TRBJ2-7; a possible D gene is TRBD2 (6 bases). CDR1 SGHTA and CDR2 FQGTGA come from the germline V gene. Trimming left V 1 base short and J 6 bases short, with 10 bases between. The CDR3 runs 13 residues.

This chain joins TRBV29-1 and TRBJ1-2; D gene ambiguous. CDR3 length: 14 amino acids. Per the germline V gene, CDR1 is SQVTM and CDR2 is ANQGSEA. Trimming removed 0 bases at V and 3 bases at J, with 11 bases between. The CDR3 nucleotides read TGCAGCGTTGAAGATCCCCATGTCGACTATGGCTACACCTTC. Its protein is CSVEDPHVDYGYTF.

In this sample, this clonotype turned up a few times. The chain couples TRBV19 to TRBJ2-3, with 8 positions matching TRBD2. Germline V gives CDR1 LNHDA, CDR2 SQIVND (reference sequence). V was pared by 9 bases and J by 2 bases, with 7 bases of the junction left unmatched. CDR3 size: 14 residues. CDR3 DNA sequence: TGTGCCAGCCAGCGGGAGAGGGCCACAGATACGCAGTATTTT. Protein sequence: CASQRERATDTQYF.

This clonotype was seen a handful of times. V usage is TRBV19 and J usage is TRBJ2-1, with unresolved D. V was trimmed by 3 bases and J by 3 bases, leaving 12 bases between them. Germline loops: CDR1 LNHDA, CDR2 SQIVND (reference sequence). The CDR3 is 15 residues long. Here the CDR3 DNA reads TGTGCCAGTAGTATTTCCGGGTGGGACTACAATGAGCAGTTCTTC. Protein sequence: CASSISGWDYNEQFF.

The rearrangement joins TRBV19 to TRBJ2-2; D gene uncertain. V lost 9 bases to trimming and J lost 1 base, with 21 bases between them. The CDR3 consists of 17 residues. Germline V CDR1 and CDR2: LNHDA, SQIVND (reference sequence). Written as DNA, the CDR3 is TGTGCCAGCAGAAAGAACCCTGGGCGGATGAACACCGGGGAGCTGTTTTTT. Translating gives CASRKNPGRMNTGELFF.

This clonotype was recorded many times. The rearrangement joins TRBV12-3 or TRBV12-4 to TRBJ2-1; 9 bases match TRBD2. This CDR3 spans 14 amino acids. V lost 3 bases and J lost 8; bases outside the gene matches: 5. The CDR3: CASSFSGSSDEQFF. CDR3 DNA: TGTGCCAGCAGTTTTAGCGGGAGCTCGGATGAGCAGTTCTTC.

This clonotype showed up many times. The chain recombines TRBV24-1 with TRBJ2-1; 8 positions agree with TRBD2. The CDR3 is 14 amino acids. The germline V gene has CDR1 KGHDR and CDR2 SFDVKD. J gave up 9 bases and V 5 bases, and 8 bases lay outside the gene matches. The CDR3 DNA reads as TGTGCCACCAGTGGCAGGAGCGGGAGAGGTGAGCAGTTCTTC. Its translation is CATSGRSGRGEQFF.

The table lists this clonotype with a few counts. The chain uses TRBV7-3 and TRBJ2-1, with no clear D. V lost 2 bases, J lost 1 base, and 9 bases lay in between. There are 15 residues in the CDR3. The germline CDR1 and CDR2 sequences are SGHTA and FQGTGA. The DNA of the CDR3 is TGTGCCAGCAGCTTATCTGGATGGTCCTACAATGAGCAGTTCTTC. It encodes CASSLSGWSYNEQFF.